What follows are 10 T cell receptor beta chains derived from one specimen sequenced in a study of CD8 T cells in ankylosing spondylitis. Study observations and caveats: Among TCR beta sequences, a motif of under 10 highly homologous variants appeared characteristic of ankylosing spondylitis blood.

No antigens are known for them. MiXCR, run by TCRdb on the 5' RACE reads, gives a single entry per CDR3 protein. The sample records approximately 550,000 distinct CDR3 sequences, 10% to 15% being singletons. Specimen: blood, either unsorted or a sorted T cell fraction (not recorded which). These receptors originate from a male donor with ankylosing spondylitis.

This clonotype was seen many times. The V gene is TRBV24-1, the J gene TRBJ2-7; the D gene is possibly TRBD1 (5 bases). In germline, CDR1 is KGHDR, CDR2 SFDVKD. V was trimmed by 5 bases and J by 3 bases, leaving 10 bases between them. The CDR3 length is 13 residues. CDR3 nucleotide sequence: TGTGCCACCAGTGGGCCCCAGGGCTACGAGCAGTACTTC. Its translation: CATSGPQGYEQYF.

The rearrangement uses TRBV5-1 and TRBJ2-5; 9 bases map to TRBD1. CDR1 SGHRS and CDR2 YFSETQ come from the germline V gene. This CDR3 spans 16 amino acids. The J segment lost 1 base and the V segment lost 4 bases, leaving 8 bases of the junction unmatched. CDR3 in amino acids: CASSPNRGPSQETQYF. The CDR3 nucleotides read TGCGCCAGCAGCCCGAACAGGGGGCCATCCCAAGAGACCCAGTACTTC.

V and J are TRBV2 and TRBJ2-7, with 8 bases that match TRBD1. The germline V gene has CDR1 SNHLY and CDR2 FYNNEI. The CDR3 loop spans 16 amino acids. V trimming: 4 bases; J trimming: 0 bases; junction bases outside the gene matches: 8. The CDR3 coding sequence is TGTGCCAGCAGTGGGGCAGGGGGCGTCCTCTCCTACGAGCAGTACGTC. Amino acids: CASSGAGGVLSYEQYV.

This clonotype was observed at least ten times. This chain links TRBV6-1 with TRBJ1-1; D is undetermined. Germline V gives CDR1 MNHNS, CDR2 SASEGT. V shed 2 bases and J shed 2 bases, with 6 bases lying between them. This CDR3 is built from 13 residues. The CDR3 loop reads CASSETANTEAFF. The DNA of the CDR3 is TGTGCCAGCAGTGAAACAGCAAACACTGAAGCTTTCTTT.

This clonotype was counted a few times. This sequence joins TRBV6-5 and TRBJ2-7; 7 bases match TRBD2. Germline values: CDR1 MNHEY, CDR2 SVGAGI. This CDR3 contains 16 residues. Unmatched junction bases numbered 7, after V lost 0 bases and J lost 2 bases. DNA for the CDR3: TGTGCCAGCAGTTACTCGCCTAGCGGAGGGACCTACGAGCAGTACTTC. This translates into CASSYSPSGGTYEQYF.

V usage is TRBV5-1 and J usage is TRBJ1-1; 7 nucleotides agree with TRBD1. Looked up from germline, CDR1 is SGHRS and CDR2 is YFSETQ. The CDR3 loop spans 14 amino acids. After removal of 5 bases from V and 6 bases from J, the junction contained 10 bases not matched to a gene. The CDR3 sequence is CASSFDRAGPEAFF. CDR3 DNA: TGCGCCAGCAGTTTTGACAGGGCCGGACCTGAAGCTTTCTTT.

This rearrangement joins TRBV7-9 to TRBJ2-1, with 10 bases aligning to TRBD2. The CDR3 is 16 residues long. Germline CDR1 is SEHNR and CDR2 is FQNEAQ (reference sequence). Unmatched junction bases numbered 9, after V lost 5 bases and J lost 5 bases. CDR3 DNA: TGTGCCAGCAGCCCCCATACTAGCGGGATCGACAATGAGCAGTTCTTC. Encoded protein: CASSPHTSGIDNEQFF.

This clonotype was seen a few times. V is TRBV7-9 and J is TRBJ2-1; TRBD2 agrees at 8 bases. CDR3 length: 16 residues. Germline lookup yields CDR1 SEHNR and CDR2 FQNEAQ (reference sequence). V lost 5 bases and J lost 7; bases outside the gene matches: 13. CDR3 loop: CASSPREAGVSNEQFF. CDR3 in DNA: TGTGCCAGCAGCCCTAGAGAAGCGGGAGTTTCGAATGAGCAGTTCTTC.

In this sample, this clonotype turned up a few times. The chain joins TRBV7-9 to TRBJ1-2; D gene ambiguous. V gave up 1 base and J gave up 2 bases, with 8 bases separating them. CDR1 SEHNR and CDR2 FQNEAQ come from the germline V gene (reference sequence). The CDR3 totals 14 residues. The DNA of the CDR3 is TGTGCCAGCAGCTTAGGAAGGCTGAACTATGGCTACACCTTC. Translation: CASSLGRLNYGYTF.

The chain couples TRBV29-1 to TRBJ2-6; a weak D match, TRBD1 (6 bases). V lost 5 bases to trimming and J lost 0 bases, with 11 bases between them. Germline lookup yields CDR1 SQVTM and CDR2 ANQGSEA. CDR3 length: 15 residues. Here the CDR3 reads CSVRDTYSGANVLTF. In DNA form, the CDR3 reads TGCAGCGTTCGGGACACTTACTCTGGGGCCAACGTCCTGACTTTC. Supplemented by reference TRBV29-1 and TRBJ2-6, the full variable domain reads SAVISQKPSRDICQRGTSLTIQCQVDSQVTMMFWYRQQPGQSLTLIATANQGSEATYESGFVIDKFPISRPNLTFSTLTVSNMSPEDSSIYLCSVRDTYSGANVLTFGAGSRLTVL.